The 32 T cell receptor beta chains below were found in one sample sequenced in a study of blood T cell repertoires in COVID-19. Assay used: immunoSEQ multiplex PCR; TCRdb lists only in-frame clones, some missing. The repertoire holds under 300,000 clones, 82% seen once, with roughly 4.6% in the top ten. The sequenced sample consisted of peripheral blood. The receptor source for this set is an elderly woman with active or convalescent COVID-19.

The V call is TRBV7-2, the J call TRBJ2-1; 8 positions match TRBD1. Germline trimming cut 0 bases from V and 9 bases from J; bases unmatched to any gene: 13. Germline V gene lookup returns CDR1 SGHTA and CDR2 FQGNSA. The CDR3 has 17 residues. The chain's CDR3 is CASSLALGQGYEGEQFF. The CDR3 DNA follows: TGTGCCAGCAGCTTAGCGCTAGGACAGGGATATGAGGGTGAGCAGTTCTTC.

V is TRBV11-2 and J is TRBJ2-7; D might be TRBD2 (6 bases). The germline V and J ends were trimmed by 3 bases and 4 bases, with 16 bases remaining between them. The length of the CDR3 is 15 residues. Looked up from germline, CDR1 is SGHAT and CDR2 is FQNNGV. The CDR3 DNA reads as TGTGCCAGCAGCTTGCGGCGGGGCTCCCATTACGAGCAGTACTTC. Its translation: CASSLRRGSHYEQYF.

The chain recombines TRBV19 with TRBJ1-6; TRBD1 aligns across 8 bases. The CDR3 length is 15 residues. The ends lost 10 bases at V and 5 bases at J; junction bases unmatched: 10. CDR1 LNHDA and CDR2 SQIVND come from the germline V gene (reference sequence). The CDR3 DNA is TGTGCCACAACTAAGACAGGGGTGAATAATTCACCCCTCCACTTT. Protein: CATTKTGVNNSPLHF.

J is TRBJ1-6 and V is TRBV18; TRBD1 might be the D (5 bases). Trimming shortened V by 2 bases and J by 9 bases, and 11 bases separated the two germline ends. Germline CDR1 is KGHSH and CDR2 is LQKENI. This CDR3 has 14 residues. CDR3 residues: CASSPSDTISPLHF. The CDR3, as DNA: TGTGCCAGCTCACCATCGGACACGATTTCACCCCTCCACTTT. Full variable domain (remainder filled in from reference TRBV18 and TRBJ1-6): NAGVMQNPRHLVRRRGQEARLRCSPMKGHSHVYWYRQLPEEGLKFMVYLQKENIIDESGMPKERFSAEFPKEGPSILRIQQVVRGDSAAYFCASSPSDTISPLHFGNGTRLTVT.

V gene TRBV19 combines with J gene TRBJ1-1; 8 bases fit TRBD1. The J segment lost 1 base and the V segment lost 2 bases, leaving 9 bases of the junction unmatched. Per the germline V gene, CDR1 is LNHDA and CDR2 is SQIVND (reference sequence). The CDR3 is made up of 17 amino acids. The CDR3 DNA follows: TGTGCCAGTAGTATACCAATGGGACAGGTCGGGAACACTGAAGCTTTCTTT. It specifies CASSIPMGQVGNTEAFF.

This clone was seen once. V is TRBV5-1 and J is TRBJ1-2, with 9 bases lining up with TRBD1. V gave up 4 bases and J gave up 7 bases; unmatched junction bases: 5. This CDR3 contains 13 residues. Germline-derived CDR1 and CDR2 are SGHRS and YFSETQ. This CDR3 is CASSRQGEAGYTF. CDR3 bases: TGCGCCAGCAGCCGACAGGGGGAGGCTGGCTACACCTTC.

The chain has TRBV3-1 (or the pseudogene TRBV3-2) and TRBJ2-7; 15 positions match TRBD2. The ends lost 3 bases at V and 5 bases at J; junction bases unmatched: 5. Germline CDR1 reads LGHDT; CDR2 reads YNNKEL (reference sequence). The CDR3 totals 16 residues. The chain's CDR3 is CASSQGTSGRTNEQYF. As DNA, the CDR3 is TGTGCCAGCAGCCAGGGGACTAGCGGGAGGACAAACGAGCAGTACTTC.

This clone was picked up a small number of times. The genes are TRBV24-1 and TRBJ2-1; TRBD2 aligns across 9 bases. Trimming at V came to 5 bases and at J to 5 bases, leaving 18 bases not matched to a gene. Germline CDR1 KGHDR, CDR2 SFDVKD. The CDR3 totals 19 residues. The CDR3 DNA follows: TGTGCCACCAGTGCTGAAGGGTCCGAGGCGGGAGGGAGTCACAATGAGCAGTTCTTC. This gives the protein CATSAEGSEAGGSHNEQFF.

The rearrangement uses TRBV7-9 and TRBJ2-3; 9 positions match TRBD2. The CDR3 is made up of 17 amino acids. Per the germline V gene, CDR1 is SEHNR and CDR2 is FQNEAQ (reference sequence). V was clipped by 5 bases and J by 4 bases; unmatched bases: 13. CDR3 sequence reads: CASSPFTRGGASDTQYF. CDR3 coding DNA: TGTGCCAGCAGCCCATTCACTCGCGGGGGGGCATCAGATACGCAGTATTTT.

The J gene is TRBJ2-7, the V gene TRBV10-1; no clear D gene. Per germline, CDR1 WNHNN and CDR2 SYGVQD (reference sequence). This CDR3 spans 12 amino acids. V lost 7 bases to trimming and J lost 3 bases, with 10 bases between them. The DNA of the CDR3 is TGCGCCAGCATCATATTAGACTACGAGCAGTACTTC. This encodes CASIILDYEQYF.

This clone has a single count. Other DNA variants within this sample encode the same CDR3. This rearrangement joins TRBV18 to TRBJ1-5; D remains ambiguous. V lost 3 bases and J 4 bases, leaving 7 bases between the germline ends. The V gene's germline CDR1 is KGHSH and CDR2 LQKENI. The CDR3 runs to 13 residues. CDR3 in amino acids: CASSPGGNQPQHF. The CDR3, as DNA: TGTGCCAGCTCACCGGGCGGGAATCAGCCCCAGCATTTT.

The chain combines TRBV2 with TRBJ2-7, with D possibly matching TRBD2 (6 bases). Trimming removed 5 bases from V and 7 bases from J, with 12 bases in between. Looked up from germline, CDR1 is SNHLY and CDR2 is FYNNEI. The CDR3 has 12 residues. In DNA form, the CDR3 reads TGTGCCAGCAGTACGGCGGCGGGGGAGCAGTACTTC. This encodes CASSTAAGEQYF.

This chain uses TRBV27 with TRBJ1-2; TRBD1 agrees at 7 bases. Unmatched junction bases numbered 8, after V lost 7 bases and J lost 0 bases. The CDR3 consists of 15 residues. The germline V gene has CDR1 MNHEY and CDR2 SMNVEV (reference sequence). The CDR3 bases are TGTGCCAGCACCTCACACGGGACAGCTAACTATGGCTACACCTTC. The encoded protein is CASTSHGTANYGYTF.

The rearrangement links TRBV28 to TRBJ1-4, with a possible D match to TRBD1 (6 bases). This CDR3 has 18 residues. Trimming cost V 11 bases and J 1 base, with 26 bases left between them. Germline V gene sequence: CDR1 MDHEN, CDR2 SYDVKM. This chain's CDR3 is CASAVGGGIYLTNEKLFF. CDR3 DNA: TGTGCCTCAGCAGTAGGGGGGGGTATTTATCTAACTAATGAAAAACTGTTTTTT. The variable domain in full, with the rest retrieved from reference TRBV28 and TRBJ1-4, is DVKVTQSSRYLVKRTGEKVFLECVQDMDHENMFWYRQDPGLGLRLIYFSYDVKMKEKGDIPEGYSVSREKKERFSLILESASTNQTSMYLCASAVGGGIYLTNEKLFFGSGTQLSVL.

The V call is TRBV25-1, the J call TRBJ2-1, with 8 bases fitting TRBD1. Looked up from germline, CDR1 is MGHDK and CDR2 is SYGVNS. V shed 3 bases, J shed 7 bases, and the junction held 8 bases outside the gene matches. The CDR3 totals 15 residues. In DNA form, the CDR3 reads TGTGCCAGCAGTGAGGGTTGGGACAGGAAAAATGAGCAGTTCTTC. It encodes CASSEGWDRKNEQFF.

This chain uses TRBV10-2 with TRBJ2-1, with D possibly being TRBD2 (5 bases). Germline V gene data show CDR1 as WSHSY and CDR2 as SAAADI. Trimming took off 0 bases at V and 4 bases at J, with 13 bases between the two ends. This CDR3 is built from 16 residues. In nucleotides, the CDR3 is TGCGCCAGCAGTGAGTCGCTGAGCGGAGTATACAATGAGCAGTTCTTC. Translating it yields CASSESLSGVYNEQFF.

The table lists this clone with a few counts. The same CDR3 arises from other DNA sequences in this sample as well. As DNA, the CDR3 is TGTGCCAGCAGCCCCGGACAGGGGAATTCACCCCTCCACTTT. It translates to CASSPGQGNSPLHF. V and J are TRBV3-1 (or the pseudogene TRBV3-2) and TRBJ1-6; 9 bases map to TRBD1. V shed 4 bases, J shed 7 bases, and the junction held 2 bases outside the gene matches. Germline CDR1 reads LGHDT; CDR2 reads YNNKEL (reference sequence). This CDR3 is built from 14 residues.

This clone was found a few times. The chain links TRBV3-1 (or the pseudogene TRBV3-2) to TRBJ1-2, with 8 positions matching TRBD1. With V trimmed by 3 bases and J by 4 bases, 10 bases remained unmatched. The CDR3 is 16 amino acids. Germline V CDR1 and CDR2: LGHDT, YNNKEL (reference sequence). The CDR3 reads CASSHGAGQGIYGYTF. The CDR3 DNA follows: TGTGCCAGCAGCCATGGGGCCGGACAGGGCATCTATGGCTACACCTTC.

V usage is TRBV18 and J usage is TRBJ2-7; 9 bases are a match to TRBD1. The CDR3 sequence is 15 residues long. V shed 3 bases, J shed 1 base, and the junction held 4 bases outside the gene matches. CDR1 and CDR2 from the germline V gene are KGHSH and LQKENI. CDR3 in DNA: TGTGCCAGCTCACCTCGGACAGGGGCGTCCTACGAGCAGTACTTC. Its translation: CASSPRTGASYEQYF.

The chain combines TRBV9 with TRBJ1-2; no firm D call. Trimming took off 1 base at V and 0 bases at J, with 10 bases between the two ends. Germline CDR1 reads SGDLS; CDR2 reads YYNGEE. This CDR3 comprises 15 residues. Written as DNA, the CDR3 is TGTGCCAGCAGCGTAACAGCTCAACCTAACTATGGCTACACCTTC. It translates to CASSVTAQPNYGYTF.

Regarding this clone: The identical CDR3 is also encoded by other nucleotide sequences in the sample. The chain is built from TRBV11-2 and TRBJ1-5; D not resolved. V was pared by 0 bases and J by 3 bases, with 9 bases between. The CDR3 has 15 residues. CDR1 is SGHAT and CDR2 is FQNNGV in the germline V gene. The CDR3 is CASSLEGRNNQPQHF. In DNA, the CDR3 is TGTGCCAGCAGCTTAGAGGGCAGGAACAATCAGCCCCAGCATTTT.

Regarding this clone: The CDR3 carries no conserved terminal phenylalanine or tryptophan, so it likely arises from a read error. This chain joins TRBV13 and TRBJ1-2; D unresolved. Germline loops: CDR1 PRHDT, CDR2 FYEKMQ (reference sequence). The V end was cut by 1 base, the J end by 3 bases, with 9 bases between. The CDR3 runs to 14 residues. This CDR3 is CASSLEMSDYGYTS. DNA for the CDR3: TGTGCCAGCAGCTTAGAGATGTCTGACTATGGCTACACCTCC.

This chain uses TRBV2 with TRBJ1-2, with 7 bases aligning to TRBD1. The CDR3 has 13 amino acids. Germline V gene data show CDR1 as SNHLY and CDR2 as FYNNEI. Unmatched junction bases numbered 4, after V lost 7 bases and J lost 2 bases. CDR3: CASTRDRNYGYTF. Written as DNA, the CDR3 is TGTGCCAGCACGCGGGACAGAAACTATGGCTACACCTTC.

CDR3 sequence: CASSGGTEYYGYTF. The CDR3 coding sequence is TGTGCCAGCAGCGGCGGGACGGAATACTATGGCTACACCTTC. This chain connects TRBV2 to TRBJ1-2; D perhaps matches TRBD1 (5 bases). V shed 6 bases and J shed 3 bases, with 14 bases lying between them. Germline V gene sequence: CDR1 SNHLY, CDR2 FYNNEI. This CDR3 comprises 14 residues.

The CDR3 bases are TGCAGTGCTAGTTATCTTCGACAGGCCTCCTACGAGCAGTACTTC. It yields the protein CSASYLRQASYEQYF. V and J are TRBV20-1 and TRBJ2-7; TRBD1 might be the D (6 bases). Trimming left V 3 bases short and J 0 bases short, with 15 bases between. CDR3 size: 15 residues. Germline loops: CDR1 DFQATT, CDR2 SNEGSKA (reference sequence).

Concerning this clone itself: The same CDR3 can be traced to other DNA sequences in this sample. The rearrangement uses TRBV28 and TRBJ1-2, with 9 bases identical to TRBD1. CDR3 length: 12 amino acids. The junction had 2 bases not matched to a gene; V was cut back by 8 bases and J by 4 bases. Germline CDR1 and CDR2: MDHEN and SYDVKM. CDR3 sequence reads: CASRGQGYGYTF. CDR3 coding DNA: TGTGCCAGCCGGGGACAGGGCTATGGCTACACCTTC.

This chain links TRBV9 with TRBJ1-4, with a possible D match to TRBD1 (6 bases). The germline gives CDR1 SGDLS, CDR2 YYNGEE. CDR3 length: 15 amino acids. The V end was cut by 3 bases, the J end by 8 bases, with 17 bases between. The CDR3 DNA is TGTGCCAGCAGCGGCCGGACAGCGAGGGACGAAAAACTGTTTTTT. The encoded protein is CASSGRTARDEKLFF.

The sample holds a few counts of this clone. This chain uses TRBV5-1 with TRBJ2-5, with 8 nucleotides matching TRBD1. Germline V lookup: CDR1 SGHRS, CDR2 YFSETQ. V shed 4 bases, J shed 4 bases, and the junction held 6 bases outside the gene matches. There are 14 residues in the CDR3. CDR3 bases: TGCGCCAGCAGCCCACAGGGGGTAGGAGAGACCCAGTACTTC. Translated: CASSPQGVGETQYF.

The chain employs TRBV27 and TRBJ2-1; D is possibly TRBD2 (6 bases). The CDR3 runs 16 residues. Germline V gene sequence: CDR1 MNHEY, CDR2 SMNVEV (reference sequence). V was shortened by 5 bases and J by 0 bases, with 14 bases between the two germline ends. The CDR3 DNA reads TGTGCCAGCAGTGGCGGGACTCCGAGCTCCTACAATGAGCAGTTCTTC. Translation: CASSGGTPSSYNEQFF.

The chain recombines TRBV19 with TRBJ2-7, with 8 bases lining up with TRBD1. The germline gives CDR1 LNHDA, CDR2 SQIVND (reference sequence). V dropped 1 base and J dropped 5; count of bases not matched to a gene: 7. This CDR3 is 15 amino acids long. The CDR3 loop is CASSIVRGQGNEQYF. As DNA, the CDR3 is TGTGCCAGTAGTATAGTTCGCGGACAGGGCAACGAGCAGTACTTC.

This clone appeared a few times. The chain combines TRBV7-9 with TRBJ1-1; tentatively, D is TRBD1 (6 bases). The CDR3 contains 13 residues. The germline V gene has CDR1 SEHNR and CDR2 FQNEAQ (reference sequence). The V gene lost 2 bases and the J gene lost 4 bases, with 8 bases spanning the gap. The DNA of the CDR3 is TGTGCCAGCAGCTTACCAGGGGCCACTGAAGCTTTCTTT. As protein: CASSLPGATEAFF.

The chain combines TRBV19 with TRBJ1-1; TRBD1 is a possible D gene (5 bases). The CDR3 spans 15 residues. From germline, CDR1 is LNHDA and CDR2 SQIVND (reference sequence). V was shortened by 7 bases and J by 0 bases, with 15 bases between the two germline ends. CDR3 coding DNA: TGTGCCAGTAACCCTAGGGGAGGGATGAACACTGAAGCTTTCTTT. It specifies CASNPRGGMNTEAFF.